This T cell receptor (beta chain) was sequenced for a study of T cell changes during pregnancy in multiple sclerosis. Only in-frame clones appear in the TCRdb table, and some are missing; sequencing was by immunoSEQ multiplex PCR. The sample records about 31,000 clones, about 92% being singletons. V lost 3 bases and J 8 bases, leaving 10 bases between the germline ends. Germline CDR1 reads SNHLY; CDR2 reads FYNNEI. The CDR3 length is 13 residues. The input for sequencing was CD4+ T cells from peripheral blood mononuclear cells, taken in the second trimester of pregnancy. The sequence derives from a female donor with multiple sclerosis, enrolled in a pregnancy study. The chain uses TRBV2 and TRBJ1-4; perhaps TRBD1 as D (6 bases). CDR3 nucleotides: TGTGCCAGCAGTGACAGGGGTTGGGAAAAACTGTTTTTT. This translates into CASSDRGWEKLFF.